Below are 7 T cell receptor beta chains sequenced from a single sample in a study of T cell repertoires in cytomegalovirus infection. Each CDR3 protein is one row after TCRdb ran MiXCR on the reads. The sample holds over 300,000 distinct CDR3 sequences, approximately 9.5% seen once. Source material: PBMCs. The receptors come from a human donor in good health (CMV status not recorded). Some clones in this sample may be carry-over from other donors' samples.

This clonotype was counted only a few times. The gene calls are TRBV20-1 and TRBJ2-5, with TRBD1 identical over 7 bases. V gave up 5 bases and J gave up 2 bases; unmatched junction bases: 11. The germline V gene has CDR1 DFQATT and CDR2 SNEGSKA (reference sequence). CDR3 length equals 15 residues. The CDR3, as DNA: TGCAGTGCTCCATCCTTGGGCAGGGGGCAAGAGACCCAGTACTTC. The encoded protein is CSAPSLGRGQETQYF.

The J gene is TRBJ2-1, the V gene TRBV7-9; 7 bases agree with TRBD2. Germline CDR1 SEHNR, CDR2 FQNEAQ (reference sequence). Trimming cost V 5 bases and J 5 bases; bases outside gene matches: 15. CDR3 length: 17 residues. CDR3 amino acids: CASSPPASGYLNNEQFF. Here the CDR3 DNA reads TGTGCCAGCAGCCCCCCGGCTAGCGGTTACCTCAACAATGAGCAGTTCTTC.

This sequence joins TRBV20-1 and TRBJ2-1; 8 nucleotides agree with TRBD2. The junction had 9 bases not matched to a gene; V was cut back by 8 bases and J by 3 bases. The V gene's germline CDR1 is DFQATT and CDR2 SNEGSKA (reference sequence). The CDR3 contains 14 residues. CDR3 in DNA: TGCAGTCCCTACCAGCGGGAGAGCTACAATGAGCAGTTCTTC. As protein: CSPYQRESYNEQFF.

This chain connects TRBV4-3 to TRBJ2-1; D remains unclear. Trimming took off 0 bases at V and 6 bases at J, with 9 bases between the two ends. The CDR3 sequence is 14 residues long. Germline V gene sequence: CDR1 LGHNA, CDR2 YSLEER. The DNA for the CDR3 is TGCGCCAGCAGCCAAGATCCCGCATCCAATGAGCAGTTCTTC. It is translated as CASSQDPASNEQFF.

This clonotype was recorded many times. V and J are TRBV7-2 and TRBJ1-1; TRBD1 matches at 9 bases. With V trimmed by 5 bases and J by 2 bases, 3 bases remained unmatched. CDR1 SGHTA and CDR2 FQGNSA come from the germline V gene. The CDR3 is 14 residues long. The CDR3: CASSPDRGNTEAFF. The CDR3 DNA reads TGTGCCAGCAGCCCGGACAGGGGAAACACTGAAGCTTTCTTT. Together with reference TRBV7-2 and TRBJ1-1, the CDR3 gives the full variable domain: GAGVSQSPSNKVTEKGKDVELRCDPISGHTALYWYRQSLGQGLEFLIYFQGNSAPDKSGLPSDRFSAERTGGSVSTLTIQRTQQEDSAVYLCASSPDRGNTEAFFGQGTRLTVV.

This clonotype occurred a few times. This chain links TRBV18 with TRBJ2-5; 10 bases are a match to TRBD2. Germline V lookup: CDR1 KGHSH, CDR2 LQKENI. The trim removed 5 bases at V and 3 bases at J, leaving 9 bases unmatched. CDR3 length: 16 amino acids. The CDR3 DNA reads TGTGCCAGCTCATCCTGGCTAGCGGGAGAAAAAGAGACCCAGTACTTC. Translated: CASSSWLAGEKETQYF.

The table lists this clonotype with a few counts. The rearrangement uses TRBV7-6 and TRBJ1-1; D perhaps matches TRBD1 (6 bases). The CDR3 extends over 13 amino acids. Germline CDR1 reads SGHVS; CDR2 reads FNYEAQ. V was trimmed by 0 bases and J by 8 bases, leaving 10 bases between them. Here the CDR3 reads CASSLAWGPEAFF. The CDR3 nucleotides are TGTGCCAGCAGCTTAGCGTGGGGGCCCGAAGCTTTCTTT.